Each of the 28 T cell receptor beta chains below was sequenced from the same sample in a study of blood T cell repertoires in COVID-19. Libraries were prepared by immunoSEQ multiplex PCR; TCRdb keeps only in-frame clonotypes and omits some of them. Seen here are some 200,000 clones, about 86% observed once, and the top ten hold approximately 13%. Input material: peripheral blood. The receptor set was obtained from a woman in her seventies with COVID-19, enrolled during active disease.

This clone appeared once. This rearrangement joins TRBV28 to TRBJ1-5, with TRBD1 matching 8 bases. CDR1 is MDHEN, CDR2 SYDVKM, per germline. Trimming removed 5 bases from V and 0 bases from J; junction bases left unmatched: 6. The CDR3 covers 16 residues. The CDR3 coding sequence is TGTGCCAGCAGTCAGACAGGGGCGTATAGCAATCAGCCCCAGCATTTT. It specifies CASSQTGAYSNQPQHF.

The rearrangement joins TRBV10-3 to TRBJ2-1, with TRBD1 identical over 7 bases. Germline CDR1 ENHRY, CDR2 SYGVKD. CDR3 size: 13 residues. With V trimmed by 10 bases and J by 7 bases, 10 bases remained unmatched. CDR3 sequence: CATQQGNVNEQFF. Here the CDR3 DNA reads TGTGCCACCCAACAGGGGAATGTAAATGAGCAGTTCTTC.

The V gene is TRBV6-5, the J gene TRBJ1-5; D gene uncertain. Trimming took off 6 bases at V and 10 bases at J, with 19 bases between the two ends. The CDR3 consists of 14 residues. Germline V gene lookup returns CDR1 MNHEY and CDR2 SVGAGI. CDR3 sequence reads: CASSRGPAIPPQHF. Written as DNA, the CDR3 is TGTGCCAGCAGCCGAGGTCCGGCCATTCCACCCCAGCATTTT.

This clone has a single count. The gene calls are TRBV7-2 and TRBJ2-1, with 12 bases fitting TRBD2. The CDR3 has 17 amino acids. J lost 7 bases, V lost 0 bases, and 7 bases had no gene match. The V gene's germline CDR1 is SGHTA and CDR2 FQGNSA. CDR3 loop: CASSLARSTSGRNEQFF. The DNA of the CDR3 is TGTGCCAGCAGCTTAGCGAGGTCCACTAGCGGGAGGAATGAGCAGTTCTTC.

As for this clone: The sample contains more than one DNA sequence encoding this CDR3. CDR3 region: CASSLRQNTEAFF. The CDR3 nucleotides are TGTGCCAGCAGCCTGAGACAGAACACTGAAGCTTTCTTT. The V call is TRBV7-3, the J call TRBJ1-1; D not resolved. Trimming left V 5 bases short and J 1 base short, with 8 bases between. The CDR3 sequence is 13 residues long. Germline lookup yields CDR1 SGHTA and CDR2 FQGTGA.

The V and J genes are TRBV11-1 and TRBJ2-7; a weak D match, TRBD1 (5 bases). In germline, CDR1 is SGHAT, CDR2 FQDESV (reference sequence). The CDR3 sequence is 14 residues long. Trimming pared 1 base from V and 0 bases from J, leaving 7 bases between. The CDR3, as DNA: TGTGCCAGCAGCTTAGGGGGCAGCTCCTACGAGCAGTACTTC. It yields the protein CASSLGGSSYEQYF.

V is TRBV27 and J is TRBJ1-1, with a tentative D call TRBD1 (6 bases). V lost 4 bases and J 3 bases, leaving 12 bases between the germline ends. The germline CDR1 and CDR2 sequences are MNHEY and SMNVEV (reference sequence). CDR3 length equals 14 residues. The CDR3 DNA sequence: TGTGCCAGCAGTTCTGGGGGCGCGGACACTGAAGCTTTCTTT. Amino acid sequence: CASSSGGADTEAFF.

V usage is TRBV6-5 and J usage is TRBJ2-7; D might be TRBD2 (6 bases). Trimming shortened V by 6 bases and J by 6 bases, and 15 bases separated the two germline ends. The CDR3 extends over 13 amino acids. Per the germline V gene, CDR1 is MNHEY and CDR2 is SVGAGI. The chain's CDR3 is CASSAGTSSEQYF. As DNA, the CDR3 is TGTGCCAGCAGCGCAGGTACTAGCAGCGAGCAGTACTTC.

The chain employs TRBV20-1 and TRBJ1-2; D gene ambiguous. V shed 5 bases and J shed 1 base, with 5 bases lying between them. The CDR3 spans 11 residues. Germline lookup yields CDR1 DFQATT and CDR2 SNEGSKA (reference sequence). This CDR3 is CSASLNYGYTF. CDR3 DNA: TGCAGTGCTTCTCTTAACTATGGCTACACCTTC.

The chain recombines TRBV3-1 (or the pseudogene TRBV3-2) with TRBJ1-1; the match to TRBD1 covers 9 bases. The CDR3 spans 14 residues. The junction had 3 bases not matched to a gene; V was cut back by 0 bases and J by 7 bases. Germline lookup yields CDR1 LGHDT and CDR2 YNNKEL (reference sequence). The CDR3: CASSQEGQGGEAFF. In DNA, the CDR3 is TGTGCCAGCAGCCAAGAGGGACAGGGAGGTGAAGCTTTCTTT.

The chain uses TRBV6-2 or TRBV6-3 and TRBJ2-3; TRBD2 agrees at 14 bases. Germline V lookup: CDR1 MNHEY, CDR2 SVGEGT. The trim removed 5 bases at V and 5 bases at J, leaving 6 bases unmatched. The CDR3 totals 16 residues. CDR3 sequence (DNA): TGTGCCAGCAGTAGGGGACTAGCGGGAGTGGGAGATACGCAGTATTTT. Protein: CASSRGLAGVGDTQYF.

About this clone itself: This sample also contains other DNA sequences that code for the same CDR3. This rearrangement joins TRBV6-4 to TRBJ1-6; D unclear. CDR3 length equals 20 residues. Germline CDR1 is MRHNA and CDR2 is SNTAGT. Trimming removed 0 bases from V and 7 bases from J, with 25 bases in between. CDR3 DNA sequence: TGTGCCAGCAGTGACTCCTCGTGTAAGGCCATAGCTCCGTTAAATTCACCCCTCCACTTT. Its translation is CASSDSSCKAIAPLNSPLHF.

On this clone itself: The junction departs from the called germline gene at one end, perhaps through a read error. This rearrangement joins TRBV7-7 to TRBJ2-2; TRBD2 might be the D (5 bases). The CDR3 runs to 13 residues. Per the germline V gene, CDR1 is SSHAT and CDR2 is FNYEAQ (reference sequence). CDR3 region: CASSPRVAGELFF. CDR3 sequence (DNA): TGTGCTAGCAGCCCGAGGGTTGCCGGGGAGCTGTTTTTT.

This clone was seen a handful of times. The chain is built from TRBV30 and TRBJ1-2; 8 bases line up with TRBD1. The V gene's germline CDR1 is GTSNPN and CDR2 SVGIG (reference sequence). The CDR3 is 12 residues long. The V segment lost 5 bases and the J segment 7 bases; nucleotides outside the gene matches: 6. As DNA, the CDR3 is TGTGCCTGGCAGGGGGCCGTCGGTGGCTACACCTTC. Amino acids: CAWQGAVGGYTF.

The gene calls are TRBV6-1 and TRBJ2-3; 8 bases match TRBD2. This CDR3 has 13 residues. Trimming took 2 bases from V and 9 from J; bases not matched to a gene: 4. CDR1 is MNHNS and CDR2 is SASEGT in the germline V gene. CDR3 nucleotide sequence: TGTGCCAGCAGTGAATCGGGGGGGCTAACGCAGTATTTT. Translation: CASSESGGLTQYF.

The chain is built from TRBV5-1 and TRBJ2-2; no clear D. V was clipped by 2 bases and J by 0 bases, with 8 bases between them. The CDR3 sequence is 15 residues long. Germline CDR1 reads SGHRS; CDR2 reads YFSETQ. The CDR3 region is CASSFSGSNTGELFF. Written as DNA, the CDR3 is TGCGCCAGCAGCTTCTCCGGGTCGAACACCGGGGAGCTGTTTTTT.

The genes are TRBV2 and TRBJ2-1; weak D call: TRBD1 (5 bases). Germline CDR1 is SNHLY and CDR2 is FYNNEI. V lost 7 bases to trimming and J lost 7 bases, with 14 bases between them. This CDR3 contains 13 residues. The DNA for the CDR3 is TGTGCCAGCACAGGGTTAGCCCGAAATGAGCAGTTCTTC. Protein sequence: CASTGLARNEQFF.

The chain recombines TRBV28 with TRBJ2-7; possibly TRBD1 for D (6 bases). The CDR3 extends over 12 amino acids. Germline V CDR1 and CDR2: MDHEN, SYDVKM. Trimming left V 3 bases short and J 12 bases short, with 15 bases between. CDR3 in amino acids: CASSFGLGHPYF. The CDR3 region has the DNA TGTGCCAGCAGTTTTGGGTTGGGACACCCGTACTTC. The complete variable domain, with remaining parts taken from reference TRBV28 and TRBJ2-7, reads DVKVTQSSRYLVKRTGEKVFLECVQDMDHENMFWYRQDPGLGLRLIYFSYDVKMKEKGDIPEGYSVSREKKERFSLILESASTNQTSMYLCASSFGLGHPYFGPGTRLTVT.

The chain carries TRBV24-1 and TRBJ1-2, with D perhaps TRBD1 (5 bases). This CDR3 is 19 amino acids long. Germline V gene lookup returns CDR1 KGHDR and CDR2 SFDVKD. V was cut by 2 bases and J by 0 bases, with 21 bases left in between. CDR3 coding DNA: TGTGCCACCAGTGATTCTAGGGCCTACGACAGTAAGACTAACTATGGCTACACCTTC. Translation gives CATSDSRAYDSKTNYGYTF.

This chain links TRBV3-1 (or the pseudogene TRBV3-2) with TRBJ2-5; D not resolved. CDR3 length: 14 amino acids. Per germline, CDR1 LGHDT and CDR2 YNNKEL (reference sequence). V shed 0 bases and J shed 5 bases, with 10 bases lying between them. The CDR3 nucleotides are TGTGCCAGCAGCCAAGATCTCTATCTCGAGACCCAGTACTTC. This translates into CASSQDLYLETQYF.

This sequence joins TRBV19 and TRBJ2-4; D not resolved. The germline CDR1 and CDR2 sequences are LNHDA and SQIVND (reference sequence). The CDR3 sequence is 15 residues long. V lost 6 bases and J 6 bases, leaving 18 bases between the germline ends. CDR3 in amino acids: CASRQGAGVLNIQYF. The CDR3 region has the DNA TGTGCCAGTAGACAAGGAGCCGGAGTGTTAAACATTCAGTACTTC.

The chain recombines TRBV28 with TRBJ2-5; no reliable D call. CDR1 is MDHEN, CDR2 SYDVKM, per germline. The V end was cut by 8 bases, the J end by 2 bases, with 9 bases between. The length of the CDR3 is 12 residues. The CDR3 region has the DNA TGTGCCAGCGCTAGACCACAAGAGACCCAGTACTTC. It yields the protein CASARPQETQYF.

This chain links TRBV12-3 or TRBV12-4 with TRBJ1-6; D is perhaps TRBD1 (5 bases). The CDR3 consists of 13 residues. Trimming left V 5 bases short and J 9 bases short, with 11 bases between. The CDR3 DNA is TGTGCCAGCAGTCTCGGGGGGTCTTCACCCCTCCACTTT. It translates to CASSLGGSSPLHF.

The chain couples TRBV3-1 (or the pseudogene TRBV3-2) to TRBJ1-2, with D possibly TRBD1 on 6 matching bases. Between the trimmed V and J ends, which lost 1 base and 2 bases, there was a span of 14 bases. The CDR3 is made up of 16 amino acids. From germline, CDR1 is LGHDT and CDR2 YNNKEL (reference sequence). The CDR3 reads CASSQARTGPNYGYTF. In DNA, the CDR3 is TGTGCCAGCAGCCAAGCAAGAACAGGGCCGAACTATGGCTACACCTTC.

This clone was picked up one time. The genes are TRBV5-6 and TRBJ2-7, with D possibly TRBD1 on 6 matching bases. This CDR3 is built from 14 residues. The V end was cut by 4 bases, the J end by 5 bases, with 16 bases between. Germline-derived CDR1 and CDR2 are SGHDT and YYEEEE. CDR3 residues: CASSAVHRVDEQYF. The CDR3 DNA follows: TGTGCCAGCAGCGCCGTCCACAGGGTCGACGAGCAGTACTTC.

The V and J genes are TRBV15 and TRBJ2-5; TRBD1 is a possible D gene (5 bases). This CDR3 comprises 15 residues. With 5 bases removed from V and 5 bases from J, the gap between germline ends came to 18 bases. Germline V gives CDR1 LNHNV, CDR2 YYDKDF (reference sequence). This CDR3 is CATSAPGYIRETQYF. CDR3 nucleotides: TGTGCCACCAGCGCCCCAGGGTATATCAGGGAGACCCAGTACTTC.

This sequence joins TRBV11-1 and TRBJ2-5, with a tentative D call TRBD2 (6 bases). This CDR3 comprises 16 residues. V gave up 4 bases and J gave up 5 bases, with 20 bases separating them. CDR1 and CDR2 from the germline V gene are SGHAT and FQDESV (reference sequence). CDR3 bases: TGTGCCAGCAGCTCCAATACTGCGGGGCGCAGGGAGACCCAGTACTTC. It codes for CASSSNTAGRRETQYF.

This clone occurred once. The chain couples TRBV7-6 to TRBJ2-3, with D perhaps matching TRBD2 (6 bases). There are 15 residues in the CDR3. Germline V lookup: CDR1 SGHVS, CDR2 FNYEAQ. V lost 5 bases and J lost 6, with 18 bases in between. The DNA of the CDR3 is TGTGCCAGCAGCCCCGCGGGGCCCCTTCGGGATACGCAGTATTTT. Translating it yields CASSPAGPLRDTQYF.